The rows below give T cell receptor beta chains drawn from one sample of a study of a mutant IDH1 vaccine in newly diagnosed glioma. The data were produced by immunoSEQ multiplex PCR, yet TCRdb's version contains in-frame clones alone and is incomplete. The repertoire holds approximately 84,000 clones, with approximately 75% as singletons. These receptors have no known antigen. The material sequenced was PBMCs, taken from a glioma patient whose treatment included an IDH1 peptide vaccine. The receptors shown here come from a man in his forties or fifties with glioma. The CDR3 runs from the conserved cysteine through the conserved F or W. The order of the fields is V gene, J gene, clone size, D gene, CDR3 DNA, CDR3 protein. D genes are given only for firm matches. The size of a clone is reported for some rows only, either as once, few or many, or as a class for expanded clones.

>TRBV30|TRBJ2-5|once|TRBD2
TGTGCCAGGGGACTAGCGGATTCCGAGACCCAGTACTTC
CARGLADSETQYF
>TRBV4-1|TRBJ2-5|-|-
TGCGCCAGCAGCCAAGTAGTTGGATTTCCGGAGGAGACCCAGTACTTC
CASSQVVGFPEETQYF
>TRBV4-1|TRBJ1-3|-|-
TGCGCCAGCAGCCAAGAAGGGTTCGCCATATATTTT
CASSQEGFAIYF
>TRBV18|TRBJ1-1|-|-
TGTGCCAGCTCACCACCCGCCAGAGCAGAAACTGAAGCTTTCTTT
CASSPPARAETEAFF
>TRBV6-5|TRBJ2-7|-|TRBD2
TGTGCCAGCAGTAAGGGACTAGCGAACGAGCAGTACTTC
CASSKGLANEQYF
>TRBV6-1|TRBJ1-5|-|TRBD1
TGTGCCAGCAGCTCTACAGGGGGCGGCGATCAGCCCCAGCATTTT
CASSSTGGGDQPQHF
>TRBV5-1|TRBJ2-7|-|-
TGCGCCAGCAGCTTGGAGGGGGGGATCTACGAGCAGTACTTC
CASSLEGGIYEQYF
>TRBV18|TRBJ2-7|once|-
TGTGCCAGCTCACCGTCGGACTACTACGAGCAGTACTTC
CASSPSDYYEQYF
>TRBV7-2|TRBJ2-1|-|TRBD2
TGTGCCAGCAGCTTAGTAGCGGGGGCGGGCAATGAGCAGTTCTTC
CASSLVAGAGNEQFF
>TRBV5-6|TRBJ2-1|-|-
TGTGCCAGCAGTTTAATCCTCTCCAGCTCCTACAATGAGCAGTTCTTC
CASSLILSSSYNEQFF
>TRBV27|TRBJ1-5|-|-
TGTGCCAGCAGCCGCGACCCCCTGGGACAGCCCCAGCATTTT
CASSRDPLGQPQHF
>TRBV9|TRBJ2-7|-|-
TGTGCCAGCAGCCCATCACTGGGAGGTACCCACGAGCAGTACTTC
CASSPSLGGTHEQYF
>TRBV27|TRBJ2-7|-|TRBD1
TGTGCCAGCATCCTCAAAGGGGCAGGGGGCTACGAGCAGTACTTC
CASILKGAGGYEQYF
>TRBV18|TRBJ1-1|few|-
TGTGCCAGCTCACCACCGCGTCCCAGGGACACTGAAGCTTTCTTT
CASSPPRPRDTEAFF
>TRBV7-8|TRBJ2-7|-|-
TGTGCCAGCAGCTTACCCACTCCCTACGAGCAGTACTTC
CASSLPTPYEQYF
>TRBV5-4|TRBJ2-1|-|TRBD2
TGTGCCAGCAGCCCATGGACTAGCGGATACAATGAGCAGTTCTTC
CASSPWTSGYNEQFF
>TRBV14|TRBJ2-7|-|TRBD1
TGTGCCAGCTCCGGGACAGTGAACTACGAGCAGTACTTC
CASSGTVNYEQYF
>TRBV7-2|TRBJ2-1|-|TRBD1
TGTGCCAGCAGCTTACGACAGGGATTAAGCTCCTACAATGAGCAGTTCTTC
CASSLRQGLSSYNEQFF
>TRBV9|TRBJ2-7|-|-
TGTGCCAGCAGCCCTCGTGGGGGGTCCTACGAGCAGTACTTC
CASSPRGGSYEQYF
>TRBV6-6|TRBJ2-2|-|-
TGTGCCAGCAGTTACGGGGGGGCCGGCACCGGGGAGCTGTTTTTT
CASSYGGAGTGELFF
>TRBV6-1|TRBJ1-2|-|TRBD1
TGTGCCAGCAGTTCACCGGGGACAGGGGGAGGCTACACCTTC
CASSSPGTGGGYTF
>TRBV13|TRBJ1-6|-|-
TGTGCCAGCAGGCTCACAGGGAACTCACCCCTCCACTTT
CASRLTGNSPLHF
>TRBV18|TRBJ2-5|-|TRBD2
TGTGCCAGCTCACCGGTGGGAGGGGAGACCCAGTACTTC
CASSPVGGETQYF
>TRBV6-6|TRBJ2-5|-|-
TGTGCCAGCAGTCCCCAGGGGGGGCAAGAGACCCAGTACTTC
CASSPQGGQETQYF
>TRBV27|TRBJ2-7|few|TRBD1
TGTGCCAGCAGCCTGACAGGGGGCGGTTACGAGCAGTACTTC
CASSLTGGGYEQYF
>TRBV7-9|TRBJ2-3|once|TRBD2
TGTGCCAGCAGCCTATCCCCTAGCGGACTCACAGATACGCAGTATTTT
CASSLSPSGLTDTQYF
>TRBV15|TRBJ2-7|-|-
TGTGCCACCAGCAGTTCCTTCCCGTCAGTCAGGAACTACGAGCAGTACTTC
CATSSSFPSVRNYEQYF
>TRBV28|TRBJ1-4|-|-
TGTGCCAGCAGCATTGCAACTAATGAAAAACTGTTTTTT
CASSIATNEKLFF
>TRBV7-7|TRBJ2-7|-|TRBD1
TGTGCTAGCAGCTTGGGACAGGGGGCCGACGAGCAGTACTTC
CASSLGQGADEQYF
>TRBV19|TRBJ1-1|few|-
TGTGCCAGTAGTTTCCCACAGGGTCAGAACACTGAAGCTTTCTTT
CASSFPQGQNTEAFF
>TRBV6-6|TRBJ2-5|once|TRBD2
TGTGCCAGCAGTCTGACTCCTGGACTAGCGGAAGAGACCCAGTACTTC
CASSLTPGLAEETQYF
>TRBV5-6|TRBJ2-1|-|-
TGTGCCAGCAGTCGACTTGTACGTGAGCAGTTCTTC
CASSRLVREQFF
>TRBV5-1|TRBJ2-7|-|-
TGCGCCAGCCGCCCCCAGGGAGGCTCCTACGAGCAGTACTTC
CASRPQGGSYEQYF
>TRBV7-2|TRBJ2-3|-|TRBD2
TGTGCCAGCCTCAAGACTAGCGGGCCAGATACGCAGTATTTT
CASLKTSGPDTQYF
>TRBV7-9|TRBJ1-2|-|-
TGTGCCAGCAGCTTAGGCCAGCCCGCTAACTATGGCTACACCTTC
CASSLGQPANYGYTF
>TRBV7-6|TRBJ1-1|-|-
TGTGCCAGCAGCTTAGGTGCAGGGAACACTGAAGCTTTCTTT
CASSLGAGNTEAFF
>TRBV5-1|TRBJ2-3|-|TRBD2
TGCGCCAGCAGCTCCGGACTAGCGGGGGGCACCCCTAGCACAGATACGCAGTATTTT
CASSSGLAGGTPSTDTQYF
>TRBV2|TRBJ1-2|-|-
TGTGCCAGCAGCCAAGACCATTGGGGGGGCTACACCTTC
CASSQDHWGGYTF
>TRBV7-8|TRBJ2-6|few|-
TGTGCCGTGGGGGCCAACGTCCTGACTTTC
CAVGANVLTF
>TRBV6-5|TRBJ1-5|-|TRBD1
TGTGCCAGCAGTTTGGACAGGGGGTGGGGTCAGCCCCAGCATTTT
CASSLDRGWGQPQHF
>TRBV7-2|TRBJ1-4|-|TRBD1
TGTGCCAGCAGCTATAAAGGACAGGGGGCATTTTTAGGTGAAAAACTGTTTTTT
CASSYKGQGAFLGEKLFF
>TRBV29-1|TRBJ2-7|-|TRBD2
TGCAGCGTTGCCCTAGCGGCCTACGAGCAGTACTTC
CSVALAAYEQYF
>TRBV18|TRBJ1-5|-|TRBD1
TGTGCCAGCTCACTGGGACAGAATAGCAATCAGCCCCAGCATTTT
CASSLGQNSNQPQHF
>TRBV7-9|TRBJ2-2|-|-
TGTGCCAGCAGCTTAGCCCGAGACAGGCCCGACACCGGGGAGCTGTTTTTT
CASSLARDRPDTGELFF
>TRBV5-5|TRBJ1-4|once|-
TGTGCCAGCAGCTGGGACATGGTTGGGGAAAAACTGTTTTTT
CASSWDMVGEKLFF
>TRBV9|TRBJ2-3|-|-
TGTGCCAGCAGCGTACGGGGACTCGGCGGGGGCACAGATACGCAGTATTTT
CASSVRGLGGGTDTQYF
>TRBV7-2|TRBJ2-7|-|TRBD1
TGTGCCAGCAGCTTAGCGAAAGGGACAGGGATCTACGAGCAGTACTTC
CASSLAKGTGIYEQYF
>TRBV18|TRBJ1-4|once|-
TGTGCCAGCTCACCAACTAATGAAAAGCTGTTTTTT
CASSPTNEKLFF
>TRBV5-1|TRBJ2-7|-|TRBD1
TGCGCCAGCAGCTCGTTACCGACAGGGACCTACGAGCAGTACTTC
CASSSLPTGTYEQYF
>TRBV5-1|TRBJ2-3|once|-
TGCGCCAGCAGCTTGGATCCGGACTTAATCACAGATACGCAGTATTTT
CASSLDPDLITDTQYF
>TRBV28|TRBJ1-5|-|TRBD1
TGTGCCAGCAGCTCCCCCACAGGGGGCGCGGGCAATCAGCCCCAGCATTTT
CASSSPTGGAGNQPQHF
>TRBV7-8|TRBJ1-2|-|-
TGTGCCAGCAATGCTGATTTTGGGCAGACTAATGGCTACACCTTC
CASNADFGQTNGYTF
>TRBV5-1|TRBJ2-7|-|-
TGCGCCAGCAGCTTGGAACGGGGAGGCTCCTACGAGCAGTACTTC
CASSLERGGSYEQYF
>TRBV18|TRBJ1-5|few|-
TGTGCCAGCTCTATGACGGGGCCCCAGCATTTT
CASSMTGPQHF